These T cell receptor beta chains were read from a single sample in a study of Graves' ophthalmopathy and Graves' hyperthyroidism. TCRdb fed the multiplex PCR reads into MiXCR, producing one record per CDR3 protein. The data show about 420,000 distinct CDR3 sequences, around a fifth seen once. The sequenced material came from peripheral blood. The receptors shown here come from a woman younger than 30 with stable Graves' hyperthyroidism. Both conserved end residues are part of each CDR3. The D gene is left open where the match is weak. The size entry is marked missing in some rows and otherwise reads once, few, many or a size class.

V,size,D,J,CDR3,DNA
TRBV9,many,TRBD2,TRBJ2-5,CASSSRSISGSGKTQYF,TGTGCCAGCAGCTCCAGATCTATTAGCGGGAGCGGAAAGACCCAGTACTTC
TRBV12-3/TRBV12-4,NA,NA,TRBJ1-1,CASSIGVVHTEAFF,TGTGCCAGCAGTATAGGGGTAGTGCACACTGAAGCTTTCTTT
TRBV29-1,NA,TRBD1,TRBJ1-1,CSVGTGYNTEAFF,TGCAGCGTTGGGACAGGGTACAACACTGAAGCTTTCTTT
TRBV27,many,NA,TRBJ2-7,CASSFRGRYEQYF,TGTGCCAGCAGTTTTCGGGGACGCTACGAGCAGTACTTC
TRBV19,many,NA,TRBJ1-2,CASSETGRGDGYTF,TGTGCCAGTAGTGAGACAGGACGGGGTGATGGCTACACCTTC
TRBV6-1,many,NA,TRBJ2-7,CASTSPSLTYEQYF,TGTGCCAGCACCTCCCCGTCACTAACCTACGAGCAGTACTTC
TRBV6-5,many,TRBD1,TRBJ2-7,CASSFGQASYEQYF,TGTGCCAGCAGTTTCGGACAGGCCTCCTACGAGCAGTACTTC
TRBV30,many,NA,TRBJ1-3,CAWSGTFGNTIYF,TGTGCCTGGAGTGGGACATTCGGAAACACCATATATTTT
TRBV12-3/TRBV12-4,many,TRBD2,TRBJ2-2,CASRPFERENGELFF,TGTGCCAGCAGGCCTTTTGAGCGGGAGAACGGGGAGCTGTTTTTT
TRBV7-9,many,TRBD1,TRBJ1-2,CASSVSGTGANGYTF,TGTGCCAGCAGCGTCTCCGGGACAGGAGCGAATGGCTACACCTTC
TRBV19,many,TRBD2,TRBJ2-7,CASSRAGDDVYEQYF,TGTGCCAGTAGTAGGGCGGGGGACGATGTCTACGAGCAGTACTTC
TRBV6-1,many,NA,TRBJ1-2,CASRGDGRNYGYTF,TGTGCCAGCAGAGGGGACGGGCGAAACTATGGCTACACCTTC
TRBV27,NA,NA,TRBJ2-5,CASRQSGAVGTQYF,TGTGCCAGCAGACAAAGCGGCGCCGTCGGGACCCAGTACTTC
TRBV6-2/TRBV6-3,many,TRBD1,TRBJ1-2,CASKGTAYGYTF,TGTGCCAGCAAGGGGACAGCGTATGGCTACACCTTC
TRBV30,many,TRBD1,TRBJ1-1,CAWSYWDRGNTEAFF,TGTGCCTGGAGCTACTGGGACAGGGGGAACACTGAAGCTTTCTTT
TRBV10-3,many,NA,TRBJ2-7,CAISGLEGVIYEQYF,TGTGCCATCAGTGGACTAGAGGGGGTAATATACGAGCAGTACTTC
TRBV6-5,NA,NA,TRBJ1-2,CASSYTPGGGDGYTF,TGTGCCAGCAGTTACACCCCGGGGGGCGGTGATGGCTACACCTTC
TRBV2,NA,TRBD1,TRBJ2-3,CASSEALWRQGSPTDTQYF,TGTGCCAGCAGTGAAGCGCTCTGGCGACAGGGGTCCCCCACAGATACGCAGTATTTT
TRBV28,NA,NA,TRBJ2-2,CASSPPTGNTGELFF,TGTGCCAGCAGTCCCCCGACAGGGAACACCGGGGAGCTGTTTTTT
TRBV15,NA,NA,TRBJ1-1,CATSRAGGLTEAFF,TGTGCCACCAGCAGAGCGGGGGGGCTCACTGAAGCTTTCTTT
TRBV6-2/TRBV6-3,many,TRBD1,TRBJ1-1,CASRTATLDRVNTEAFF,TGTGCCAGCAGAACCGCCACCCTCGACAGGGTGAACACTGAAGCTTTCTTT
TRBV5-1,many,NA,TRBJ1-3,CASSLAAGRRNTIYF,TGCGCCAGCAGCTTGGCCGCAGGGCGCAGAAACACCATATATTTT
TRBV20-1,many,NA,TRBJ2-7,CGWSLAPSYEQYF,TGCGGATGGAGCCTAGCGCCCTCCTACGAGCAGTACTTC
TRBV11-2,few,TRBD1,TRBJ2-2,CAPRGGELFF,TGTGCCCCCAGGGGGGGGGAGCTGTTTTTT
TRBV2,NA,TRBD1,TRBJ2-7,CASSEMGQEQYF,TGTGCCAGCAGTGAGATGGGACAGGAGCAGTACTTC
TRBV7-9,many,NA,TRBJ1-1,CASRGWGSMNTEAFF,TGTGCCAGCCGCGGATGGGGTTCTATGAACACTGAAGCTTTCTTT
TRBV29-1,many,TRBD1,TRBJ1-1,CSVHLGQGGSEAFF,TGCAGCGTCCACCTTGGACAGGGAGGCTCTGAAGCTTTCTTT
TRBV6-2/TRBV6-3,many,TRBD2,TRBJ2-7,CASSKLAGVPSYEQYF,TGTGCCAGCAGCAAACTAGCGGGAGTACCCTCCTACGAGCAGTACTTC
TRBV30,many,TRBD1,TRBJ2-7,CAWEPGQGYHEQYF,TGTGCCTGGGAACCGGGACAGGGGTACCACGAGCAGTACTTC
TRBV6-5,NA,NA,TRBJ2-6,CASSYSKTVVNVLTF,TGTGCCAGCAGTTACTCGAAAACGGTGGTCAACGTGCTGACTTTC
TRBV6-1,many,TRBD2,TRBJ2-5,CASRGTSGSWETQYF,TGTGCCAGCAGGGGGACTAGCGGGAGTTGGGAGACCCAGTACTTC
TRBV7-2,NA,TRBD1,TRBJ2-7,CASSISPRRQGRDYEQYF,TGTGCCAGCAGTATTAGCCCGCGGCGACAGGGTAGGGACTACGAGCAGTACTTC
TRBV12-3/TRBV12-4,many,TRBD1,TRBJ1-5,CASSAGTGVRRPQHF,TGTGCCAGCAGTGCCGGGACAGGGGTTCGGAGGCCCCAGCATTTT
TRBV15,many,NA,TRBJ2-7,CATSRDLRRGAYEQYF,TGTGCCACCAGCAGAGATCTCCGTCGGGGAGCCTACGAGCAGTACTTC
TRBV9,many,NA,TRBJ2-2,CASSRGFANTGELFF,TGTGCCAGCAGCCGCGGGTTCGCGAACACCGGGGAGCTGTTTTTT
TRBV12-3/TRBV12-4,many,TRBD1,TRBJ2-5,CASRYPGQHQTQYF,TGTGCCAGCCGGTACCCGGGACAGCACCAGACCCAGTACTTC
TRBV7-2,NA,TRBD1,TRBJ2-7,CASSSRTGVSYEQYF,TGTGCCAGCAGCTCTCGAACAGGGGTCTCCTACGAGCAGTACTTC
TRBV30,many,NA,TRBJ1-6,CAWNGVAGPNSPLHF,TGTGCCTGGAATGGTGTCGCAGGCCCAAATTCACCCCTCCACTTT
TRBV7-2,many,NA,TRBJ2-7,CASSPYHPGQQYF,TGTGCCAGCAGCCCTTACCACCCTGGGCAGCAGTACTTC
TRBV5-6,few,NA,TRBJ1-1,CASSSLPRGSTEAFF,TGTGCCAGCAGCTCCCTGCCCCGGGGGAGCACTGAAGCTTTCTTT